Listed here is a single T cell receptor beta chain. This record belongs to a study of T cells after somatic rescue of genetic block. V lost 2 bases to trimming and J lost 0 bases, with 8 bases between them. Germline lookup yields CDR1 MNHNY and CDR2 SVGAGI (reference sequence). The CDR3 is 15 residues long. Libraries were prepared by immunoSEQ multiplex PCR; TCRdb keeps only in-frame clonotypes and omits some of them. Of roughly 51,000 clones listed, around 96% are singletons. Sequenced: peripheral blood mononuclear cells (PBMCs). The source of this sequence is a child younger than two. This chain connects TRBV6-6 to TRBJ1-3; D remains ambiguous. The DNA for the CDR3 is TGTGCCAGCAGTTACCGTCGACACTCTGGAAACACCATATATTTT. This translates into CASSYRRHSGNTIYF.